Listed below are T cell receptor beta chains from one sample, sequenced in a study of CD8 T cells in Susac syndrome. Each CDR3 protein gets one entry after TCRdb re-called the immunoSEQ multiplex PCR reads with MiXCR. Of about 200,000 distinct CDR3 sequences detected, roughly 96% appear once; the ten largest clones hold about 0.095%. Sequenced material: CD4+ T cells from PBMCs. The receptors here all came from a human donor in good health. CDR3s leave out the opening cysteine and the closing phenylalanine or tryptophan. The order of the fields is V gene, CDR3 protein.

v_call: TRBV20-1; cdr3_aa: SANWQPKTAEAF
v_call: TRBV29-1; cdr3_aa: SVSKNTGELF
v_call: TRBV14; cdr3_aa: ASSDTSGTDTQY
v_call: TRBV29-1; cdr3_aa: SVGTSSLNQPQH
v_call: TRBV12-5; cdr3_aa: ASGLQGADTEAF
v_call: TRBV5-4; cdr3_aa: ASSGPGVYGYT
v_call: TRBV2; cdr3_aa: ASSVRTGKAF
v_call: TRBV15; cdr3_aa: ATASQETQY
v_call: TRBV18; cdr3_aa: ASSPTPSEQF
v_call: TRBV9; cdr3_aa: ASSVVPGGAKNIQY
v_call: TRBV24-1; cdr3_aa: ATSPRGGENNEQF
v_call: TRBV4-1; cdr3_aa: ASSQDSGADSSYNEQF
v_call: TRBV29-1; cdr3_aa: SVESGPYEQY
v_call: TRBV27; cdr3_aa: ASSLNRVNTEAF
v_call: TRBV5-1; cdr3_aa: ASSRQDAASPLH
v_call: TRBV7-2; cdr3_aa: ASSTAGPYGYT
v_call: TRBV20-1; cdr3_aa: SARWDSGNEKLF
v_call: TRBV9; cdr3_aa: ASSEGQRGQRNEQF
v_call: TRBV20-1; cdr3_aa: SASTGTSGYNEQF
v_call: TRBV20-1; cdr3_aa: SAVRDRYTDTQY
v_call: TRBV30; cdr3_aa: AWGDYNQPQH
v_call: TRBV27; cdr3_aa: ASSTGGDTQY
v_call: TRBV20-1; cdr3_aa: SARGTSGRYNEQF
v_call: TRBV27; cdr3_aa: ATGQGVSYEQY
v_call: TRBV2; cdr3_aa: ATSGDTSGELF
v_call: TRBV3-1; cdr3_aa: ASSQDLPTARTVY
v_call: TRBV29-1; cdr3_aa: SVEGPTGGGQETQY
v_call: TRBV20-1; cdr3_aa: SATNREFKF
v_call: TRBV24-1; cdr3_aa: ATSDLSGRAWDEQF
v_call: TRBV7-2; cdr3_aa: ASSLRTSSDTQY
v_call: TRBV29-1; cdr3_aa: SVRIGQAGDTQY
v_call: TRBV3-1; cdr3_aa: ASSQDMAEKAF
v_call: TRBV7-2; cdr3_aa: ASRLGGHSYEQY
v_call: TRBV6-2/TRBV6-3; cdr3_aa: ASRDSGTYNEQF
v_call: TRBV20-1; cdr3_aa: SAREVGNSNQPQH
v_call: TRBV14; cdr3_aa: ASRQDGNTEAF
v_call: TRBV7-3; cdr3_aa: ASSSYSTGELF
v_call: TRBV6-1; cdr3_aa: ASTTSARASYNEQF
v_call: TRBV24-1; cdr3_aa: ATSATGSYEQY
v_call: TRBV28; cdr3_aa: ASSLQRNTQY
v_call: TRBV7-9; cdr3_aa: ASSLSIDTQY
v_call: TRBV4-3; cdr3_aa: ASSQAANAVASTDTQY
v_call: TRBV7-9; cdr3_aa: ASRAGQTYNEQF
v_call: TRBV20-1; cdr3_aa: SARGGGQANEKLF
v_call: TRBV29-1; cdr3_aa: TPGVGKELF
v_call: TRBV24-1; cdr3_aa: ATRDRDTSTDTQY